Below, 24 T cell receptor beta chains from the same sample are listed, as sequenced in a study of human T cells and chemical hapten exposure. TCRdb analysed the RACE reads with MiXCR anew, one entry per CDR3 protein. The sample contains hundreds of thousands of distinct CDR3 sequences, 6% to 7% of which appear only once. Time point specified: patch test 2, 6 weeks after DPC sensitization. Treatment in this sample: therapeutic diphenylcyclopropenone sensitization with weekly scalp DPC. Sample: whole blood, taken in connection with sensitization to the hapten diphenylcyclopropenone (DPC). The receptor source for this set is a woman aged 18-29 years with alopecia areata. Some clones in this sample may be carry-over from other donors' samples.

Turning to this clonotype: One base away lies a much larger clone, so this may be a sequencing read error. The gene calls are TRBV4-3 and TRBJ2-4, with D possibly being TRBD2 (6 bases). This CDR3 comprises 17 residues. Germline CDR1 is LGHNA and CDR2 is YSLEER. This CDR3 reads CASSQERGLLAKNVQYF. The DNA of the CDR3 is TGCGCCAGCAGCCAAGAAAGAGGGTTACTAGCCAAAAACGTTCAGTACTTC.

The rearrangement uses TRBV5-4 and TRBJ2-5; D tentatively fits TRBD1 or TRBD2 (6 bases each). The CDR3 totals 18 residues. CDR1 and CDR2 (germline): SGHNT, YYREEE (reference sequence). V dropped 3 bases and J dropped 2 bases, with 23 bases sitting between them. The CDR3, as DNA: TGTGCCAGCAGCTCGGGACTCCTGATGGGGGCGGGTCAAGAGACCCAGTACTTC. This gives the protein CASSSGLLMGAGQETQYF. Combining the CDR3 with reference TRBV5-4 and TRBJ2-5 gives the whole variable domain ETGVTQSPTHLIKTRGQQVTLRCSSQSGHNTVSWYQQALGQGPQFIFQYYREEENGRGNFPPRFSGLQFPNYSSELNVNALELDDSALYLCASSSGLLMGAGQETQYFGPGTRLLVL.

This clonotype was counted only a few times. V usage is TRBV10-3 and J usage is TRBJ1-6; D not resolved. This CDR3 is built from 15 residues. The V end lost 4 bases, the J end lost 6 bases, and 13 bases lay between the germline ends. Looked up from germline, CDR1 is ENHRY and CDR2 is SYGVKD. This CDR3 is CAISVGGIANSPLHF. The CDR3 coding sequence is TGTGCCATCAGTGTTGGAGGGATCGCTAATTCACCCCTCCACTTT.

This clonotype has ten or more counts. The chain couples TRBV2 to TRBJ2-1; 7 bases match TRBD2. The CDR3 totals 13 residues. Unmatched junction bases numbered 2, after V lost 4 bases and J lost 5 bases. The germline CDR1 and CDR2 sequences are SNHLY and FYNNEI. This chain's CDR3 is CASSGGGNNEQFF. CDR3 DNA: TGTGCCAGCAGTGGCGGGGGTAACAATGAGCAGTTCTTC.

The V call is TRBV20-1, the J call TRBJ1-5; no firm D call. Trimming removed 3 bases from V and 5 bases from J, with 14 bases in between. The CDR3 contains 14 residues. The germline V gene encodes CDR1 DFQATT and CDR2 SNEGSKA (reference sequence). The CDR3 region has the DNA TGCAGTGCTAGGAGTCACACTCGTGATCAGCCCCAGCATTTT. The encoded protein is CSARSHTRDQPQHF.

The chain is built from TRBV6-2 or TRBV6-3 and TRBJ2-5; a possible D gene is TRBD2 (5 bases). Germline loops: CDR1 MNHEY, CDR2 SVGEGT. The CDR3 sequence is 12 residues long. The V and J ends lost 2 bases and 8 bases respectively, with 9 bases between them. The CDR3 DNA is TGTGCCAGCAGTTACACTTCTAGCACCCAGTACTTC. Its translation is CASSYTSSTQYF.

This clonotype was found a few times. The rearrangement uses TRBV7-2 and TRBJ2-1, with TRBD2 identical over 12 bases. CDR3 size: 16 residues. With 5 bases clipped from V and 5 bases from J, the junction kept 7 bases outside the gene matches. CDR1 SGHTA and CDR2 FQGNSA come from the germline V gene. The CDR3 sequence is CASSILAGGPDNEQFF. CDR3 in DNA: TGTGCCAGCAGCATCCTAGCGGGGGGGCCGGACAATGAGCAGTTCTTC.

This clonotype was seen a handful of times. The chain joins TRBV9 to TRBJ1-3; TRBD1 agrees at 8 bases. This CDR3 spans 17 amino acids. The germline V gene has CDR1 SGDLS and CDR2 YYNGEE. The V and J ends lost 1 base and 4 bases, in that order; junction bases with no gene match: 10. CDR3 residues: CASSVYADRGYGNTIYF. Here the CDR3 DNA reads TGTGCCAGCAGCGTATATGCCGACAGGGGTTACGGAAACACCATATATTTT. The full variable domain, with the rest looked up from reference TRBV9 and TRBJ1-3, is DSGVTQTPKHLITATGQRVTLRCSPRSGDLSVYWYQQSLDQGLQFLIQYYNGEERAKGNILERFSAQQFPDLHSELNLSSLELGDSALYFCASSVYADRGYGNTIYFGEGSWLTVV.

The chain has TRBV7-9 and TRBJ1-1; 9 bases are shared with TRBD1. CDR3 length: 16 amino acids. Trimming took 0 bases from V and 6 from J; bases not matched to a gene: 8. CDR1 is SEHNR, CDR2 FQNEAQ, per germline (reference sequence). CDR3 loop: CASSLALPGQGSEAFF. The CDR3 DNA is TGTGCCAGCAGCTTAGCGCTACCGGGACAGGGATCTGAAGCTTTCTTT. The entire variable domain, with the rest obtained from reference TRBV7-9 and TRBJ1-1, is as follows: DTGVSQNPRHKITKRGQNVTFRCDPISEHNRLYWYRQTLGQGPEFLTYFQNEAQLEKSRLLSDRFSAERPKGSFSTLEIQRTEQGDSAMYLCASSLALPGQGSEAFFGQGTRLTVV.

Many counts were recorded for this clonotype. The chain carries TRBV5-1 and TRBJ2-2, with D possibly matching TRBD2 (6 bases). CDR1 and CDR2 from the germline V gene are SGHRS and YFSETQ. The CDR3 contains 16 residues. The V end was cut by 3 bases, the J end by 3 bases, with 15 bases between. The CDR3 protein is CASSSPLSGHTGELFF. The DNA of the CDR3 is TGCGCCAGCAGCTCGCCCCTAAGCGGGCACACCGGGGAGCTGTTTTTT.

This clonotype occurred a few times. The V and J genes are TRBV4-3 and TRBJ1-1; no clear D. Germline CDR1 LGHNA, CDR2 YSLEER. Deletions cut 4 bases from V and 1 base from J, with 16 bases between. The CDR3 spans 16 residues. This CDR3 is CASSPHDAETNTEAFF. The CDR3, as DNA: TGCGCCAGCAGCCCCCACGACGCAGAAACGAACACTGAAGCTTTCTTT.

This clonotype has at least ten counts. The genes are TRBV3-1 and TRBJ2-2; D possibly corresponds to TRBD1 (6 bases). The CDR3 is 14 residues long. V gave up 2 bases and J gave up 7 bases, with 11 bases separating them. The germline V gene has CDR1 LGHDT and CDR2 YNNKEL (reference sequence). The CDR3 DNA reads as TGTGCCAGCAGCCAATCAGGGGCGGGCGGGGAGCTGTTTTTT. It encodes CASSQSGAGGELFF.

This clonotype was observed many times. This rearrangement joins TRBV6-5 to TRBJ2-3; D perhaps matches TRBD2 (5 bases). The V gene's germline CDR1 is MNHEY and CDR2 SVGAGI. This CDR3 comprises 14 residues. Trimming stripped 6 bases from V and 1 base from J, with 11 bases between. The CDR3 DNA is TGTGCCAGCAGCACCATGGAGGGCACAGATACGCAGTATTTT. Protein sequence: CASSTMEGTDTQYF.

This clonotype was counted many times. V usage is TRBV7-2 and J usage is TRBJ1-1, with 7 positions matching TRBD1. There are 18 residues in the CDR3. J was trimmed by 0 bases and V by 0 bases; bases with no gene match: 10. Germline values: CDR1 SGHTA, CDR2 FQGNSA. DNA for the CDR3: TGTGCCAGCAGCTTAGCGAGGAGGGGGCCGCAAATGAACACTGAAGCTTTCTTT. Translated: CASSLARRGPQMNTEAFF. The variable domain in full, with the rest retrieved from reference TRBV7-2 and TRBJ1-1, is GAGVSQSPSNKVTEKGKDVELRCDPISGHTALYWYRQSLGQGLEFLIYFQGNSAPDKSGLPSDRFSAERTGGSVSTLTIQRTQQEDSAVYLCASSLARRGPQMNTEAFFGQGTRLTVV.

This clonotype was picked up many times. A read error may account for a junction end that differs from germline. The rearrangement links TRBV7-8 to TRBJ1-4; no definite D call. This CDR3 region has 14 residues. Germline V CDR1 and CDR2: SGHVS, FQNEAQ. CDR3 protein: CASSLGIAKEKLFF. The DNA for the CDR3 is TGTGCCAGCAGCTTGGGCATAGCTAAGGAAAAACTGTTTTTT.

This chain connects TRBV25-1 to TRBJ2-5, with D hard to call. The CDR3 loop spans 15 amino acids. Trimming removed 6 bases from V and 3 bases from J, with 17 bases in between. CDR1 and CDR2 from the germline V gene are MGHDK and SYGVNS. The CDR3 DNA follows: TGTGCCAGCAGCCTGCCCGGCCGATCGGAAGAGACCCAGTACTTC. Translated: CASSLPGRSEETQYF.

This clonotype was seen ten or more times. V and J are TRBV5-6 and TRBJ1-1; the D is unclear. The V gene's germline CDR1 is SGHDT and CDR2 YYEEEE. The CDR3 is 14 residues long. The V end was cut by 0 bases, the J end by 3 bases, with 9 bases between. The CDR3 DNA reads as TGTGCCAGCAGCTTGGTTTCGGGGTACACTGAAGCTTTCTTT. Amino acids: CASSLVSGYTEAFF.

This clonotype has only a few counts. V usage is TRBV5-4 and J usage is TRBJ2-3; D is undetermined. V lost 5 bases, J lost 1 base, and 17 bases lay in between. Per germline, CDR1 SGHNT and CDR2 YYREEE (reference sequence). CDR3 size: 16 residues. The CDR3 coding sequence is TGTGCCAGCAGGCCCCGCAAGATCGACCGCACAGATACGCAGTATTTT. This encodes CASRPRKIDRTDTQYF.

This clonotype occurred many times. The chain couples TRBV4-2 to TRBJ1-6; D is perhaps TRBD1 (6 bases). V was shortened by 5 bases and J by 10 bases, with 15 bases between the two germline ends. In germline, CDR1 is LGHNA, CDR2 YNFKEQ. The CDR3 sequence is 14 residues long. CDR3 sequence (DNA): TGTGCCAGCAGCAGGGAGGGGGTGGAATCACCCCTCCACTTT. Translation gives CASSREGVESPLHF.

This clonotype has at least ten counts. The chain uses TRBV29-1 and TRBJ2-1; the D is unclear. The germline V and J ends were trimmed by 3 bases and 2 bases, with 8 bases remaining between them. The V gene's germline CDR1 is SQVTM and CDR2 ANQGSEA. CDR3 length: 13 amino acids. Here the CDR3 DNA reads TGCAGCGTTGAGACAAATACCTACAATGAGCAGTTCTTC. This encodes CSVETNTYNEQFF.

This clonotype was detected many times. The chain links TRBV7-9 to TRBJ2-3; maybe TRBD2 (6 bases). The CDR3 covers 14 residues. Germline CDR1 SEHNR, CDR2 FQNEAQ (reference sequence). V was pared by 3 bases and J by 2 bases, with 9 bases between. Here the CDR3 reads CASSFRGDTDTQYF. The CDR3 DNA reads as TGTGCCAGCAGCTTTCGCGGGGACACAGATACGCAGTATTTT. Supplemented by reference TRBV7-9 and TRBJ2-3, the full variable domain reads DTGVSQNPRHKITKRGQNVTFRCDPISEHNRLYWYRQTLGQGPEFLTYFQNEAQLEKSRLLSDRFSAERPKGSFSTLEIQRTEQGDSAMYLCASSFRGDTDTQYFGPGTRLTVL.

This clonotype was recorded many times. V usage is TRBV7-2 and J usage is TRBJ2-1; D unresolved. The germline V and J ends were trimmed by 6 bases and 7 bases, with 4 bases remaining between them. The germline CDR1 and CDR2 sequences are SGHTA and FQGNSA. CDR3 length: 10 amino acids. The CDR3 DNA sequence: TGTGCCAGCAGGGGAAATGAGCAGTTCTTC. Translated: CASRGNEQFF.

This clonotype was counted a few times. CDR3 in amino acids: CASRRHQSSYNEQFF. Here the CDR3 DNA reads TGTGCCAGCAGGCGGCACCAAAGCTCCTACAATGAGCAGTTCTTC. The V call is TRBV12-3 or TRBV12-4, the J call TRBJ2-1; no clear D gene. The V end was cut by 6 bases, the J end by 0 bases, with 12 bases between. This CDR3 region has 15 residues.

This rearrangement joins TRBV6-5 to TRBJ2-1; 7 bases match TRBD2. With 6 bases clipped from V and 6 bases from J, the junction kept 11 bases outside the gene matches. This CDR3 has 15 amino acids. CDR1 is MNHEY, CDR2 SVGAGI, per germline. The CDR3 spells CASSAPGLRANEQFF. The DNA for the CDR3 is TGTGCCAGCAGCGCGCCGGGACTAAGGGCCAATGAGCAGTTCTTC.